This TCR beta chain stems from a study of blood T cell repertoires in COVID-19. Study overall: The United States, Italy and Spain were the sources of the acute and convalescent COVID-19 samples. T cells, B-cell-depleted T cells, or PBMCs provided the cDNA or gDNA that served as material.

Original analysis: Counts of nucleated cells, estimated from reference gene primer amplification, were obtained. TCRdb keeps only in-frame clones here, not all; method: immunoSEQ multiplex PCR. Clonal size and the V and J genes are those of that table, whereas D and trimming came from the DNA. The sample yields 15,000 or so clones, more than 70% seen once. V lost 0 bases, J lost 1 base, and 6 bases lay in between. CDR1 and CDR2 from the germline V gene are LGHNA and YNFKEQ. There are 15 residues in the CDR3. The chain joins TRBV4-2 to TRBJ2-2; D might be TRBD1 (5 bases). Sequencing input: peripheral blood. This TCR derives from a human donor in a cohort sampled during active COVID-19. This CDR3 is CASSQDQGNTGELFF. DNA of the CDR3: TGTGCCAGCAGCCAAGACCAGGGGAACACCGGGGAGCTGTTTTTT.